The 32 T cell receptor beta chains reported below all come from one sample, sequenced in a study of blood T cell repertoires in COVID-19 (dated by TCRdb to the early 2020s). Library preparation employed the immunoSEQ multiplex PCR assay. In TCRdb, the immuneACCESS table is reduced to in-frame sequences with V and J assigned. These tables do not hold every clone; where another copy was compared, an unresolved V gene accounts for under half, and the others remain unexplained. Counted in this sample were about 410,000 clones; 89% of them appeared once. In total, the top ten clones hold approximately 1.5% of the sample. Material for sequencing was peripheral blood. Receptors were obtained from a middle-aged woman with COVID-19, enrolled during active disease.

The rearrangement uses TRBV7-9 and TRBJ2-5; 9 bases line up with TRBD2. Germline CDR1 is SEHNR and CDR2 is FQNEAQ (reference sequence). V lost 0 bases and J lost 2; bases outside the gene matches: 4. The CDR3 is made up of 16 amino acids. CDR3 nucleotide sequence: TGTGCCAGCAGCTTAGCGTTAGCGGGGGCACAAGAGACCCAGTACTTC. This gives the protein CASSLALAGAQETQYF.

The chain uses TRBV4-2 and TRBJ1-1, with 7 bases that match TRBD1. This CDR3 has 13 amino acids. J gave up 4 bases and V 4 bases, and 3 bases lay outside the gene matches. Germline loops: CDR1 LGHNA, CDR2 YNFKEQ. The CDR3 DNA is TGTGCCAGCAGCCCCACAGGGGTCACTGAAGCTTTCTTT. Translation gives CASSPTGVTEAFF.

The V gene is TRBV25-1, the J gene TRBJ2-5; 7 nucleotides match TRBD1. This CDR3 comprises 14 residues. In germline, CDR1 is MGHDK, CDR2 SYGVNS. V was pared by 0 bases and J by 5 bases, with 3 bases of the junction left unmatched. The CDR3 sequence: CASSEYRGTETQYF. As DNA, the CDR3 is TGTGCCAGCAGTGAATACAGGGGGACGGAGACCCAGTACTTC.

The count of this clone is one. The CDR3 protein is CASSQTGATNEKLFF. CDR3 DNA: TGTGCCAGCAGCCAAACAGGGGCAACTAATGAAAAACTGTTTTTT. The chain links TRBV3-1 (or the pseudogene TRBV3-2) to TRBJ1-4; 7 bases are a match to TRBD1. Trimming at V came to 2 bases and at J to 0 bases, leaving 0 bases not matched to a gene. The germline CDR1 and CDR2 sequences are LGHDT and YNNKEL (reference sequence). The CDR3 length is 15 residues.

V usage is TRBV5-1 and J usage is TRBJ1-1; 9 bases line up with TRBD1. The germline CDR1 and CDR2 sequences are SGHRS and YFSETQ. V lost 0 bases, J lost 6 bases, and 6 bases stayed unmatched. There are 15 residues in the CDR3. For the CDR3, the DNA is TGCGCCAGCAGCTTGGGGACAGGGGCAAGGGCTGAAGCTTTCTTT. Its translation: CASSLGTGARAEAFF. Together with reference TRBV5-1 and TRBJ1-1, the CDR3 gives the full variable domain: KAGVTQTPRYLIKTRGQQVTLSCSPISGHRSVSWYQQTPGQGLQFLFEYFSETQRNKGNFPGRFSGRQFSNSRSEMNVSTLELGDSALYLCASSLGTGARAEAFFGQGTRLTVV.

The rearrangement joins TRBV9 to TRBJ2-5; 9 positions agree with TRBD1. Germline V lookup: CDR1 SGDLS, CDR2 YYNGEE. This CDR3 contains 16 residues. The V gene end was trimmed by 0 bases and the J gene end by 2 bases; junction bases not matched to a gene: 5. CDR3 sequence reads: CASSVEGTGHQETQYF. DNA of the CDR3: TGTGCCAGCAGCGTAGAGGGGACAGGGCATCAAGAGACCCAGTACTTC.

The rearrangement joins TRBV12-3 or TRBV12-4 to TRBJ2-1; tentatively, D is TRBD1 (6 bases). V was trimmed by 3 bases and J by 12 bases, leaving 15 bases between them. The CDR3 is 13 residues long. For the CDR3, the DNA is TGTGCCAGCAGTTTCCCTGACAGGTCAGGGCAGTTCTTC. Amino acids: CASSFPDRSGQFF.

The chain carries TRBV14 and TRBJ2-7, with 8 bases lining up with TRBD1. The trim removed 1 base at V and 0 bases at J, leaving 14 bases unmatched. The V gene's germline CDR1 is SGHDN and CDR2 FVKESK. CDR3 size: 19 residues. The CDR3 DNA sequence: TGTGCCAGCAGCCAAGTACCTCCGGATCCGGGACAGGCCTCCTACGAGCAGTACTTC. Translating gives CASSQVPPDPGQASYEQYF.

The chain couples TRBV5-4 to TRBJ2-5, with a weak D call TRBD2 (6 bases). The length of the CDR3 is 19 residues. The germline V gene has CDR1 SGHNT and CDR2 YYREEE (reference sequence). V lost 0 bases and J 2 bases, leaving 23 bases between the germline ends. The CDR3 loop reads CASSLGAPPAVAGQETQYF. Here the CDR3 DNA reads TGTGCCAGCAGCTTGGGTGCCCCGCCGGCGGTGGCGGGGCAAGAGACCCAGTACTTC.

V gene TRBV28 combines with J gene TRBJ1-4; no reliable D call. Germline assignment: CDR1 MDHEN and CDR2 SYDVKM. Between the trimmed V and J ends, which lost 1 base and 0 bases, there was a span of 9 bases. The CDR3 is 16 residues long. CDR3 in amino acids: CASSLYRGATNEKLFF. The CDR3 DNA sequence: TGTGCCAGCAGTTTATACCGGGGAGCAACTAATGAAAAACTGTTTTTT.

The rearrangement joins TRBV7-9 to TRBJ1-2; possible D gene TRBD1, 5 bases. The V gene lost 5 bases and the J gene lost 3 bases, with 25 bases spanning the gap. The CDR3 totals 18 residues. Germline values: CDR1 SEHNR, CDR2 FQNEAQ (reference sequence). The CDR3 sequence: CASSVLRPTEPSDYGYTF. As DNA, the CDR3 is TGTGCCAGCAGCGTATTACGCCCGACAGAACCGAGCGACTATGGCTACACCTTC.

The CDR3 loop is CASSRLAISNSYGYTF. CDR3 in DNA: TGTGCCAGCAGCCGGCTAGCAATCTCTAACAGCTATGGCTACACCTTC. The rearrangement joins TRBV7-2 to TRBJ1-2; D call uncertain. The V gene lost 5 bases and the J gene lost 4 bases, with 20 bases spanning the gap. This CDR3 comprises 16 residues. Germline loops: CDR1 SGHTA, CDR2 FQGNSA.

Here the CDR3 reads CASRISGQGEQFF. CDR3 bases: TGTGCCAGCAGAATCTCGGGACAGGGCGAGCAGTTCTTC. The chain is built from TRBV12-3 or TRBV12-4 and TRBJ2-1, with 9 bases fitting TRBD1. The V segment lost 6 bases and the J segment 10 bases; nucleotides outside the gene matches: 7. The CDR3 consists of 13 residues.

The chain recombines TRBV19 with TRBJ1-5; D might be TRBD1 (6 bases). The CDR3 has 16 residues. V was clipped by 0 bases and J by 6 bases, with 15 bases between them. Per the germline V gene, CDR1 is LNHDA and CDR2 is SQIVND (reference sequence). The CDR3 coding sequence is TGTGCCAGTAGTATAGAGGTGTGGCAGGGGAGTCAGCCCCAGCATTTT. It codes for CASSIEVWQGSQPQHF.

The chain carries TRBV7-8 and TRBJ1-2; TRBD1 matches 10 bases. CDR3 length: 16 amino acids. J was trimmed by 8 bases and V by 2 bases; bases with no gene match: 11. Germline V gene sequence: CDR1 SGHVS, CDR2 FQNEAQ. This chain's CDR3 is CASSLMEIGTGDGYTF. CDR3 bases: TGTGCCAGCAGCTTAATGGAAATTGGGACAGGGGACGGCTACACCTTC. The full variable domain, completed using reference TRBV7-8 and TRBJ1-2, is GAGVSQSPRYKVAKRGQDVALRCDPISGHVSLFWYQQALGQGPEFLTYFQNEAQLDKSGLPSDRFFAERPEGSVSTLKIQRTQQEDSAVYLCASSLMEIGTGDGYTFGSGTRLTVV.

The chain has TRBV7-3 and TRBJ2-5, with a tentative D call TRBD2 (6 bases). Germline loops: CDR1 SGHTA, CDR2 FQGTGA. The length of the CDR3 is 15 residues. Trimming removed 0 bases at V and 4 bases at J, with 12 bases between. DNA of the CDR3: TGTGCCAGCAGCTTAACGGGGGGAGTATCAGAGACCCAGTACTTC. Protein product: CASSLTGGVSETQYF.

Comments on this clone: At the DNA level, this CDR3 is encoded by other sequences in the same sample as well. The chain carries TRBV20-1 and TRBJ1-6; no reliable D call. The CDR3 extends over 15 amino acids. Germline V gives CDR1 DFQATT, CDR2 SNEGSKA (reference sequence). The V end lost 3 bases, the J end lost 1 base, and 10 bases lay between the germline ends. The CDR3, as DNA: TGCAGTGCTAGTCTAGCCAGTTCCTATAATTCACCCCTCCACTTT. It encodes CSASLASSYNSPLHF.

This clone was observed a few times. The chain carries TRBV7-3 and TRBJ2-2; TRBD1 agrees at 7 bases. Trimming at V came to 4 bases and at J to 3 bases, leaving 5 bases not matched to a gene. Germline V gives CDR1 SGHTA, CDR2 FQGTGA. The CDR3 is made up of 15 amino acids. The CDR3 bases are TGTGCCAGCAGCTCCACAGGGGCTCACACCGGGGAGCTGTTTTTT. Encoded protein: CASSSTGAHTGELFF. The full variable domain, its missing parts supplied by reference TRBV7-3 and TRBJ2-2, is GAGVSQTPSNKVTEKGKYVELRCDPISGHTALYWYRQSLGQGPEFLIYFQGTGAADDSGLPNDRFFAVRPEGSVSTLKIQRTERGDSAVYLCASSSTGAHTGELFFGEGSRLTVL.

The chain has TRBV29-1 and TRBJ1-2; D not resolved. This CDR3 contains 15 residues. Trimming took off 4 bases at V and 1 base at J, with 16 bases between the two ends. The germline V gene has CDR1 SQVTM and CDR2 ANQGSEA. The DNA of the CDR3 is TGCAGCGTTGCCTCGGGCGGGTCGAATAACTATGGCTACACCTTC. Translating gives CSVASGGSNNYGYTF.

Points on this clone: At one end the junction does not follow the germline gene, possibly because of a read error. The rearrangement joins TRBV5-1 to TRBJ1-4; TRBD1 matches 8 bases. The CDR3 runs 15 residues. Looked up from germline, CDR1 is SGHRS and CDR2 is YFSETQ. CDR3 region: CASTLRQGLNEKLFF. The CDR3 DNA reads as TGCGCCAGCACCTTGAGACAGGGGCTTAATGAAAAACTGTTTTTT. Filled out from reference TRBV5-1 and TRBJ1-4, the complete variable domain reads KAGVTQTPRYLIKTRGQQVTLSCSPISGHRSVSWYQQTPGQGLQFLFEYFSETQRNKGNFPGRFSGRQFSNSRSEMNVSTLELGDSALYLCASTLRQGLNEKLFFGSGTQLSVL.

V is TRBV11-2 and J is TRBJ2-4, with 9 positions matching TRBD1. The V gene's germline CDR1 is SGHAT and CDR2 FQNNGV. Trimming at V came to 0 bases and at J to 2 bases, leaving 11 bases not matched to a gene. CDR3 size: 19 residues. The CDR3, as DNA: TGTGCCAGCAGCTTAGATGGGGTAGGGACAGGGTCCCCCAAAAACATTCAGTACTTC. Translating gives CASSLDGVGTGSPKNIQYF.

This chain links TRBV28 with TRBJ1-5; no definite D call. CDR1 is MDHEN and CDR2 is SYDVKM in the germline V gene. CDR3 length equals 13 residues. With 6 bases removed from V and 7 bases from J, the gap between germline ends came to 13 bases. CDR3: CASRNLGEQPQHF. Written as DNA, the CDR3 is TGTGCCAGCAGAAATCTGGGAGAGCAGCCCCAGCATTTT. The full variable domain, its missing parts supplied by reference TRBV28 and TRBJ1-5, is DVKVTQSSRYLVKRTGEKVFLECVQDMDHENMFWYRQDPGLGLRLIYFSYDVKMKEKGDIPEGYSVSREKKERFSLILESASTNQTSMYLCASRNLGEQPQHFGDGTRLSIL.

This sequence joins TRBV7-8 and TRBJ1-6; TRBD1 agrees at 8 bases. Trimming took 5 bases from V and 5 from J; bases not matched to a gene: 2. The CDR3 is 14 amino acids. CDR1 is SGHVS and CDR2 is FQNEAQ in the germline V gene. DNA of the CDR3: TGTGCCAGCAGCCTGACAGGGGATAATTCACCCCTCCACTTT. Protein product: CASSLTGDNSPLHF.

The genes are TRBV4-2 and TRBJ1-6, with a tentative D call TRBD1 (5 bases). Deletions cut 3 bases from V and 5 bases from J, with 11 bases between. This CDR3 spans 15 amino acids. Looked up from germline, CDR1 is LGHNA and CDR2 is YNFKEQ. The CDR3 coding sequence is TGTGCCAGCAGCCAGACGGGGGTGGATAATTCACCCCTCCACTTT. Its translation: CASSQTGVDNSPLHF.

V is TRBV12-3 or TRBV12-4 and J is TRBJ1-6; 7 bases agree with TRBD1. The CDR3 totals 13 residues. V was pared by 5 bases and J by 10 bases, with 5 bases of the junction left unmatched. The chain's CDR3 is CASSRQGRSPLHF. CDR3 nucleotides: TGTGCCAGCAGTAGACAGGGTCGCTCACCCCTCCACTTT.

The chain couples TRBV28 to TRBJ1-4, with 7 bases identical to TRBD1. The V gene's germline CDR1 is MDHEN and CDR2 SYDVKM. The CDR3 has 16 residues. Trimming cost V 6 bases and J 8 bases; bases outside gene matches: 15. The CDR3 is CASSRTGGTEGEKLFF. In nucleotides, the CDR3 is TGTGCCAGCAGCCGCACCGGAGGGACAGAAGGGGAAAAACTGTTTTTT.

The chain uses TRBV5-1 and TRBJ1-1; 10 bases match TRBD1. Trimming took 0 bases from V and 3 from J; bases not matched to a gene: 11. The CDR3 is 18 amino acids. Germline CDR1 reads SGHRS; CDR2 reads YFSETQ. The CDR3 loop is CASSLEGWGQGFHTEAFF. The CDR3 bases are TGCGCCAGCAGCTTGGAGGGTTGGGGACAGGGGTTTCACACTGAAGCTTTCTTT.

V usage is TRBV5-4 and J usage is TRBJ1-1; tentatively, D is TRBD1 (6 bases). V was clipped by 2 bases and J by 5 bases, with 13 bases between them. The CDR3 has 14 amino acids. The germline V gene encodes CDR1 SGHNT and CDR2 YYREEE (reference sequence). This CDR3 is CASSFRGPSTEAFF. The CDR3 DNA reads as TGTGCCAGCAGCTTCAGGGGACCATCTACTGAAGCTTTCTTT. Full variable domain (remainder filled in from reference TRBV5-4 and TRBJ1-1): ETGVTQSPTHLIKTRGQQVTLRCSSQSGHNTVSWYQQALGQGPQFIFQYYREEENGRGNFPPRFSGLQFPNYSSELNVNALELDDSALYLCASSFRGPSTEAFFGQGTRLTVV.

J is TRBJ1-1 and V is TRBV28, with D hard to call. This CDR3 has 13 amino acids. The V gene's germline CDR1 is MDHEN and CDR2 SYDVKM. V lost 6 bases and J lost 7, with 15 bases in between. Here the CDR3 DNA reads TGTGCCAGCAGAACGTCCGGAGCCCTTGAAGCTTTCTTT. Translation: CASRTSGALEAFF.

This chain uses TRBV3-1 (or the pseudogene TRBV3-2) with TRBJ2-7; TRBD2 matches at 12 bases. V shed 1 base and J 2 bases; nucleotides not matched to a gene: 0. The CDR3 length is 15 residues. Per the germline V gene, CDR1 is LGHDT and CDR2 is YNNKEL (reference sequence). The CDR3 nucleotides are TGTGCCAGCAGCCAAGGGACTAGCGGGACCTACGAGCAGTACTTC. Encoded protein: CASSQGTSGTYEQYF.

This clone was counted only a few times. The chain links TRBV6-4 to TRBJ1-1; D is unclear. The germline CDR1 and CDR2 sequences are MRHNA and SNTAGT. Trimming pared 7 bases from V and 5 bases from J, leaving 14 bases between. The CDR3 loop spans 13 amino acids. This CDR3 is CASTREPGTEAFF. In nucleotides, the CDR3 is TGTGCCAGCACCCGGGAACCGGGGACTGAAGCTTTCTTT.

The gene calls are TRBV9 and TRBJ2-1; 9 bases are a match to TRBD1. Germline lookup yields CDR1 SGDLS and CDR2 YYNGEE. This CDR3 has 15 residues. Germline trimming cut 2 bases from V and 4 bases from J; bases unmatched to any gene: 4. CDR3 DNA: TGTGCCAGCAGCGTCGGGACAGGGTTATACAATGAGCAGTTCTTC. Protein product: CASSVGTGLYNEQFF.